This T cell receptor beta chain was identified in a study of blood T cell repertoires in COVID-19. At the level of the study: Donors in the United States, Italy and Spain gave samples during acute or convalescent COVID-19. T cells, B-cell-depleted T cells, or PBMCs provided the cDNA or gDNA that served as material.

CDR3 length equals 16 residues. Unmatched junction bases numbered 8, after V lost 5 bases and J lost 0 bases. In the original workflow: Amplification from reference gene primers served as the basis for estimated nucleated cell counts. Here immunoSEQ multiplex PCR was the method, and the copy in TCRdb shows in-frame clones only, minus some. V and J calls and clone size are those listed in that table; D and trimming were worked out from the DNA. Among 150,000 or so clones, 70% to 90% were seen once, and the ten largest hold under 13%. The sequence derives from a man between 50 and 59 years old with acute or convalescent COVID-19. V and J are TRBV5-3 and TRBJ1-5; 7 positions agree with TRBD1. TRBV5-3 counts as an open reading frame of uncertain function. Sequencing input: peripheral blood. CDR3: CARSWGTEHSNQPQHF. CDR3 sequence (DNA): TGTGCCAGAAGTTGGGGGACAGAGCATAGCAATCAGCCCCAGCATTTT.